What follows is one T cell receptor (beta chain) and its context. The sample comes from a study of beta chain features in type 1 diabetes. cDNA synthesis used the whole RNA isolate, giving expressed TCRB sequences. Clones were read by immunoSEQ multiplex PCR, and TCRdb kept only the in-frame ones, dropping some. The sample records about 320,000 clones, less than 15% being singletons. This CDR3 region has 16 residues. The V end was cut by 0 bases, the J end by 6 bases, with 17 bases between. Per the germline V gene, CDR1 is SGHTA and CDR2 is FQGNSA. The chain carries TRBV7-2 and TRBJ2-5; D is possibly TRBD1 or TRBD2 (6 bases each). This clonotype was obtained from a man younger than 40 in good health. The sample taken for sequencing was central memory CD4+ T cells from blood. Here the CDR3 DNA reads TGTGCCAGCAGCTTAGCAGGCGGGGACACGGGAAAGACCCAGTACTTC. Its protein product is CASSLAGGDTGKTQYF.